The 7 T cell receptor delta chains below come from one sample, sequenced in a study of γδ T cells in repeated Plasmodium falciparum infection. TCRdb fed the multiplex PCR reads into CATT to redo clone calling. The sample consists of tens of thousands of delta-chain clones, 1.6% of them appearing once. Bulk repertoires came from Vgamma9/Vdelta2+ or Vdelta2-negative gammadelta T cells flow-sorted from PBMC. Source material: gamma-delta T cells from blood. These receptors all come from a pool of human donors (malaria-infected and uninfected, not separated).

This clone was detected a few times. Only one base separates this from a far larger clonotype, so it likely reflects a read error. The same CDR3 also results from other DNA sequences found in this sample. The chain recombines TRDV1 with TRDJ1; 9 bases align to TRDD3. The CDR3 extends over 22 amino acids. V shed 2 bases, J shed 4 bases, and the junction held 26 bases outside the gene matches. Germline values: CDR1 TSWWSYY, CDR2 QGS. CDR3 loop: CALGEFTRLPTYWGITGDKLIF. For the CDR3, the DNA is TGTGCTCTTGGGGAATTTACGCGTCTTCCCACTTATTGGGGGATAACAGGCGATAAACTCATCTTT.

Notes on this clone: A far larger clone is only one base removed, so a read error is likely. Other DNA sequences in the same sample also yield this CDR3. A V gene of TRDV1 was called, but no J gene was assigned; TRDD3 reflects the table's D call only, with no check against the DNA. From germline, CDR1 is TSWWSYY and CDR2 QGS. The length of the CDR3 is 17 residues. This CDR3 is CALGELGDTLDTDKLIF. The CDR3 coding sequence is TGTGCTCTTGGGGAACTGGGGGATACGCTGGACACCGATAAGCTCATCTTT.

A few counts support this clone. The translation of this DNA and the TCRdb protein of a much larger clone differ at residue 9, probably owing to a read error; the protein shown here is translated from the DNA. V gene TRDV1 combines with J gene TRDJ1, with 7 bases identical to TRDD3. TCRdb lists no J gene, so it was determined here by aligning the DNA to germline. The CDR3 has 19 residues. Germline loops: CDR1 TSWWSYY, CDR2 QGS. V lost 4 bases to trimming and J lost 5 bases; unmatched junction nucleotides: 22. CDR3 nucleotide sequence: TGTGCTCTTGGGGTCCATGTAGGGAGTGGGGGACCCGGCAGGGATAAACTCATCTTT. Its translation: CALGVHVGSGGPGRDKLIF.

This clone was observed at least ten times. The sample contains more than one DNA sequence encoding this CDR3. This CDR3 is CALGERSYFGGLGDRPDKLIF. CDR3 in DNA: TGTGCTCTTGGGGAACGCTCCTACTTTGGGGGACTGGGGGATCGCCCTGATAAACTCATCTTT. This chain connects TRDV1 to TRDJ1, with 10 bases fitting TRDD3. The length of the CDR3 is 21 residues. Unmatched junction bases numbered 22, after V lost 1 base and J lost 5 bases. Germline V gene sequence: CDR1 TSWWSYY, CDR2 QGS.

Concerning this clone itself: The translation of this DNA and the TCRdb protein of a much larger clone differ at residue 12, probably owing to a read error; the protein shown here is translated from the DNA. The CDR3 DNA follows: TGTGCTCTTACATTCCCGTACTGGGGGATCTCAGGTAAACTCATCTTT. Its translation is CALTFPYWGISGKLIF. The chain carries TRDV1 and TRDJ1; TRDD3 aligns across 10 bases. Assignment of the J gene here rests on matching the DNA to germline, because TCRdb gives none. Germline V gene sequence: CDR1 TSWWSYY, CDR2 QGS. Unmatched junction bases numbered 16, after V lost 8 bases and J lost 7 bases. The CDR3 extends over 16 amino acids.

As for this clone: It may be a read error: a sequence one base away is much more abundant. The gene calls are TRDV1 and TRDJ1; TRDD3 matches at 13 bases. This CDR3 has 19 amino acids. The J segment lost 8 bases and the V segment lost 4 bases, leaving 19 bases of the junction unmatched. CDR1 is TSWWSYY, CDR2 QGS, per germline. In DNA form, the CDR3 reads TGTGCTCTTGGGGCACTTCCACATCGTACTGGGGGATACGCGGGAAAACTCATCTTT. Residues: CALGALPHRTGGYAGKLIF.

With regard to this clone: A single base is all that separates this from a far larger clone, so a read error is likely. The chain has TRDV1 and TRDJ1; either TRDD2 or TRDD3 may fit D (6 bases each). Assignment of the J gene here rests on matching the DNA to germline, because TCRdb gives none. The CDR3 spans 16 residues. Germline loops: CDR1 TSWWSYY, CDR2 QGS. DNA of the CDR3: TGTGCCCTTGGGGGCTTCCTTAGGACTAGGGGAAATAAACTCATCTTT. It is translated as CALGGFLRTRGNKLIF.